These 23 T cell receptor beta chains were all obtained from the same sample, sequenced in a study of shared clonotypes between healthy human individuals. Sequencing used immunoSEQ multiplex PCR; TCRdb keeps in-frame clones, though not all of them. Counted here are millions of clones, 85% to 95% occurring once; the ten biggest clones make up roughly 1%. Positively selected for CCR7, the CD45RO-negative cells used as naive CD8 cells excluded terminally differentiated effector memory CD45RA+ cells. Sequencing was carried out using naive CD8+ T cells sorted from blood. The source of these receptors is a man in his late teens or twenties in good health.

The rearrangement joins TRBV15 to TRBJ2-7, with 9 bases identical to TRBD2. With V trimmed by 3 bases and J by 5 bases, 2 bases remained unmatched. The CDR3 extends over 13 amino acids. Per the germline V gene, CDR1 is LNHNV and CDR2 is YYDKDF (reference sequence). The CDR3 DNA reads TGTGCCACCAGCAGGACTAGCGGCGACGAGCAGTACTTC. Protein: CATSRTSGDEQYF.

The chain links TRBV5-6 to TRBJ2-1; D gene unclear. Germline V gene lookup returns CDR1 SGHDT and CDR2 YYEEEE. The CDR3 has 14 amino acids. V was clipped by 3 bases and J by 9 bases, with 16 bases between them. This CDR3 reads CASSWGTSFGEQFF. CDR3 nucleotides: TGTGCCAGCAGCTGGGGAACGTCGTTCGGTGAGCAGTTCTTC.

The rearrangement uses TRBV6-5 and TRBJ2-7; 7 bases are a match to TRBD2. Germline V gives CDR1 MNHEY, CDR2 SVGAGI. V lost 6 bases to trimming and J lost 4 bases; unmatched junction nucleotides: 9. The CDR3 contains 14 residues. The CDR3 sequence: CASRGLVGVYEQYF. The CDR3 region has the DNA TGTGCCAGCAGAGGACTAGTGGGAGTATACGAGCAGTACTTC.

This chain uses TRBV4-1 with TRBJ2-3; D gene uncertain. Between the trimmed V and J ends, which lost 3 bases and 4 bases, there was a span of 11 bases. CDR3 size: 14 residues. CDR1 and CDR2 (germline): MGHRA, YSYEKL. The CDR3 bases are TGCGCCAGCAGCCAGGCAAGGGTCGCAGATACGCAGTATTTT. Protein product: CASSQARVADTQYF.

This clone came up a few times. V is TRBV30 and J is TRBJ1-1; a weak D match, TRBD1 (5 bases). V lost 0 bases and J 5 bases, leaving 10 bases between the germline ends. Germline CDR1 reads GTSNPN; CDR2 reads SVGIG (reference sequence). The CDR3 length is 13 residues. The CDR3 loop reads CAWSVVPGTEAFF. The DNA for the CDR3 is TGTGCCTGGAGTGTAGTGCCAGGGACTGAAGCTTTCTTT.

With regard to this clone: This specimen includes other DNA sequences encoding the same CDR3. The chain links TRBV9 to TRBJ2-7; TRBD1 is a possible D gene (5 bases). V was cut by 4 bases and J by 3 bases, with 11 bases left in between. Per germline, CDR1 SGDLS and CDR2 YYNGEE. This CDR3 is built from 13 residues. CDR3 in amino acids: CASSLGQNYEQYF. DNA of the CDR3: TGTGCCAGCAGCCTGGGGCAGAACTACGAGCAGTACTTC.

This chain joins TRBV7-9 and TRBJ1-2; 10 nucleotides line up with TRBD1. Trimming took 5 bases from V and 0 from J; bases not matched to a gene: 12. CDR3 length: 18 residues. CDR1 is SEHNR, CDR2 FQNEAQ, per germline (reference sequence). The CDR3 coding sequence is TGTGCCAGCAGCATGAGCCCGGGACAGGGGTTTACTAACTATGGCTACACCTTC. Residues: CASSMSPGQGFTNYGYTF.

This chain uses TRBV28 with TRBJ2-1; unclear D gene. Germline loops: CDR1 MDHEN, CDR2 SYDVKM. V shed 3 bases and J shed 0 bases, with 21 bases lying between them. This CDR3 comprises 19 residues. CDR3 bases: TGTGCCAGCAGTTTTTCCCCTAGATATGACAAAAGCTCCTACAATGAGCAGTTCTTC. This sequence encodes CASSFSPRYDKSSYNEQFF.

The rearrangement uses TRBV6-6 and TRBJ2-5; TRBD2 matches 9 bases. This CDR3 is 16 amino acids long. The ends lost 3 bases at V and 5 bases at J; junction bases unmatched: 10. Germline V gene lookup returns CDR1 MNHNY and CDR2 SVGAGI (reference sequence). The CDR3 reads CASSYMGGGAQETQYF. The CDR3 DNA follows: TGTGCCAGCAGTTATATGGGCGGGGGGGCTCAGGAGACCCAGTACTTC.

The chain is built from TRBV21-1 and TRBJ1-6. TRBV21-1 corresponds to a pseudogene. There are 14 residues in the CDR3. The CDR3 region has the DNA TGTGCCATGCCGGAGGTTTACGCGAATTCACCCCTCCACTTT. As protein: CAMPEVYANSPLHF.

The V call is TRBV2, the J call TRBJ2-1, with D maybe TRBD2 (6 bases). Germline V lookup: CDR1 SNHLY, CDR2 FYNNEI. The ends were cut back, 10 bases at V and 8 bases at J, with 15 bases in the middle. This CDR3 has 12 residues. The CDR3 protein is CANRLDLDEQFF. The CDR3 nucleotides read TGTGCCAACAGACTAGATCTTGATGAGCAGTTCTTC.

The count of this clone is one. The chain recombines TRBV28 with TRBJ2-2; no firm D call. The CDR3 is made up of 14 amino acids. V shed 2 bases and J shed 4 bases, with 8 bases lying between them. Germline V CDR1 and CDR2: MDHEN, SYDVKM. The CDR3, as DNA: TGTGCCAGCAGTTTAAGGTATTCCACCGGGGAGCTGTTTTTT. The encoded protein is CASSLRYSTGELFF.

The chain is built from TRBV7-9 and TRBJ1-2, with D perhaps matching TRBD1 (5 bases). Deletions cut 1 base from V and 0 bases from J, with 12 bases between. Germline lookup yields CDR1 SEHNR and CDR2 FQNEAQ (reference sequence). The length of the CDR3 is 16 residues. The CDR3 is CASSLGVGLTNYGYTF. CDR3 DNA sequence: TGTGCCAGCAGCTTAGGGGTGGGACTAACTAACTATGGCTACACCTTC.

V gene TRBV28 combines with J gene TRBJ1-4; a weak D match, TRBD1 (6 bases). The ends were cut back, 6 bases at V and 0 bases at J, with 11 bases in the middle. The CDR3 spans 15 residues. In germline, CDR1 is MDHEN, CDR2 SYDVKM. The CDR3 region has the DNA TGTGCCAGCAGCTCCTACAGGGCAACTAATGAAAAACTGTTTTTT. As protein: CASSSYRATNEKLFF. The whole variable domain, remainder taken from reference TRBV28 and TRBJ1-4, is DVKVTQSSRYLVKRTGEKVFLECVQDMDHENMFWYRQDPGLGLRLIYFSYDVKMKEKGDIPEGYSVSREKKERFSLILESASTNQTSMYLCASSSYRATNEKLFFGSGTQLSVL.

This chain joins TRBV19 and TRBJ1-6; 8 bases are shared with TRBD1. J was trimmed by 4 bases and V by 3 bases; bases with no gene match: 8. The CDR3 spans 17 residues. Germline V gives CDR1 LNHDA, CDR2 SQIVND (reference sequence). CDR3 sequence: CASSMDRVPKYNSPLHF. The CDR3 DNA reads as TGTGCCAGTAGTATGGACAGGGTACCGAAATATAATTCACCCCTCCACTTT.

The chain couples TRBV6-1 to TRBJ2-1; D might be TRBD1 or TRBD2, each matching 6 bases. Per germline, CDR1 MNHNS and CDR2 SASEGT. The CDR3 covers 20 residues. V was pared by 3 bases and J by 0 bases, with 24 bases between. The CDR3 sequence: CASSDRTVYFGGGSYNEQFF. CDR3 nucleotide sequence: TGTGCCAGCAGTGATCGGACAGTGTATTTTGGGGGAGGCTCCTACAATGAGCAGTTCTTC.

This clone appeared a few times. The chain employs TRBV19 and TRBJ2-2, with D unclear. Germline-derived CDR1 and CDR2 are LNHDA and SQIVND (reference sequence). V lost 8 bases and J 4 bases, leaving 14 bases between the germline ends. The CDR3 loop spans 14 amino acids. In nucleotides, the CDR3 is TGTGCCAGTTCCAGCCTTTACACCACCGGGGAGCTGTTTTTT. Protein sequence: CASSSLYTTGELFF.

The genes are TRBV5-4 and TRBJ2-7; 8 bases agree with TRBD1. CDR1 is SGHNT, CDR2 YYREEE, per germline (reference sequence). The J segment lost 5 bases and the V segment lost 4 bases, leaving 8 bases of the junction unmatched. The CDR3 totals 14 residues. CDR3 nucleotide sequence: TGTGCCAGCAGCCCAGGGGGCGCTAAGCACGAGCAGTACTTC. The encoded protein is CASSPGGAKHEQYF.

V gene TRBV5-4 combines with J gene TRBJ1-2; D remains unclear. CDR3 size: 15 residues. The V gene's germline CDR1 is SGHNT and CDR2 YYREEE (reference sequence). The V gene lost 4 bases and the J gene lost 2 bases, with 15 bases spanning the gap. The CDR3 protein is CASSPDSPTNYGYTF. CDR3 nucleotides: TGTGCCAGCAGCCCTGACTCACCCACAAACTATGGCTACACCTTC.

This clone showed up just once. The same CDR3 is also encoded by other DNA sequences in this sample. V usage is TRBV9 and J usage is TRBJ2-7; 8 positions agree with TRBD1. CDR1 and CDR2 (germline): SGDLS, YYNGEE. V lost 3 bases to trimming and J lost 3 bases; unmatched junction nucleotides: 5. This CDR3 has 14 amino acids. DNA of the CDR3: TGTGCCAGCAGCGCCGGGACAGGCGACTACGAGCAGTACTTC. It is translated as CASSAGTGDYEQYF.

The chain is built from TRBV9 and TRBJ2-3, with a tentative D call TRBD1 (5 bases). CDR1 SGDLS and CDR2 YYNGEE come from the germline V gene. The germline V and J ends were trimmed by 0 bases and 6 bases, with 11 bases remaining between them. This CDR3 region has 14 residues. In DNA form, the CDR3 reads TGTGCCAGCAGCGTAGAGGGGTTAGGTGATACGCAGTATTTT. Its translation: CASSVEGLGDTQYF.

The V and J genes are TRBV4-3 and TRBJ2-2; the D gene is possibly TRBD1 (5 bases). V was pared by 0 bases and J by 0 bases, with 17 bases between. CDR3 length: 19 amino acids. Germline CDR1 is LGHNA and CDR2 is YSLEER. CDR3 nucleotides: TGCGCCAGCAGCCAAGATGCCGCAGGGCAGTTCGCGAACACCGGGGAGCTGTTTTTT. It codes for CASSQDAAGQFANTGELFF.

About this clone itself: Other DNA sequences in the sample encode the same CDR3. The chain carries TRBV4-3 and TRBJ1-1, with 9 bases fitting TRBD1. CDR1 is LGHNA, CDR2 YSLEER, per germline. This CDR3 region has 14 residues. V lost 3 bases, J lost 1 base, and 0 bases stayed unmatched. The CDR3 DNA reads as TGCGCCAGCAGCCAGGGACAGGGGAACACTGAAGCTTTCTTT. Protein product: CASSQGQGNTEAFF.